The 27 T cell receptor beta chains listed next were all sequenced from one sample in a study of blood T cell repertoires in COVID-19. The method was immunoSEQ multiplex PCR; TCRdb's version includes in-frame clones alone and lacks a portion of them. The sample carries some 270,000 clones, under 95% recorded once. Source material: PBMCs or T cells enriched from blood (not recorded which). Receptors were obtained from a man aged 40-50 years who had been exposed to COVID-19.

The chain is built from TRBV5-4 and TRBJ2-7, with D possibly being TRBD2 (5 bases). There are 14 residues in the CDR3. V was trimmed by 5 bases and J by 2 bases, leaving 14 bases between them. Looked up from germline, CDR1 is SGHNT and CDR2 is YYREEE (reference sequence). In DNA form, the CDR3 reads TGTGCCAGCAGGCCCGCCGGAGGTGCCTACGAGCAGTACTTC. This encodes CASRPAGGAYEQYF. Supplemented by reference TRBV5-4 and TRBJ2-7, the full variable domain reads ETGVTQSPTHLIKTRGQQVTLRCSSQSGHNTVSWYQQALGQGPQFIFQYYREEENGRGNFPPRFSGLQFPNYSSELNVNALELDDSALYLCASRPAGGAYEQYFGPGTRLTVT.

The rearrangement uses TRBV3-1 (or the pseudogene TRBV3-2) and TRBJ2-5, with D possibly TRBD1 on 5 matching bases. CDR3 length equals 14 residues. CDR1 and CDR2 from the germline V gene are LGHDT and YNNKEL (reference sequence). The ends were cut back, 0 bases at V and 4 bases at J, with 9 bases in the middle. CDR3 loop: CASSQEGVRETQYF. CDR3 in DNA: TGTGCCAGCAGCCAAGAAGGGGTACGAGAGACCCAGTACTTC.

The CDR3 DNA reads as TGTGCCAGCTCACCAGGGTTGGGCACTAACTATGGCTACACCTTC. Protein sequence: CASSPGLGTNYGYTF. The V gene is TRBV18, the J gene TRBJ1-2; D is uncertain. Trimming shortened V by 2 bases and J by 0 bases, and 10 bases separated the two germline ends. Germline-derived CDR1 and CDR2 are KGHSH and LQKENI. The CDR3 consists of 15 residues.

The V call is TRBV6-5, the J call TRBJ1-1, with D possibly TRBD1 on 5 matching bases. The V end lost 4 bases, the J end lost 1 base, and 16 bases lay between the germline ends. Per germline, CDR1 MNHEY and CDR2 SVGAGI. CDR3 length equals 16 residues. This CDR3 is CASSSPSQGGNTEAFF. CDR3 bases: TGTGCCAGCAGTTCCCCATCCCAGGGTGGGAACACTGAAGCTTTCTTT.

The CDR3 loop is CASSERRLAGTYEQYF. DNA for the CDR3: TGTGCCAGCAGTGAAAGGAGACTAGCGGGAACCTACGAGCAGTACTTC. V and J are TRBV2 and TRBJ2-7; 11 nucleotides line up with TRBD2. Germline CDR1 and CDR2: SNHLY and FYNNEI. Trimming took 2 bases from V and 2 from J; bases not matched to a gene: 5. This CDR3 has 16 residues.

J is TRBJ1-3 and V is TRBV28; D may be TRBD1 (5 bases). Trimming took off 11 bases at V and 0 bases at J, with 14 bases between the two ends. The CDR3 consists of 14 residues. CDR1 MDHEN and CDR2 SYDVKM come from the germline V gene. The CDR3 spells CASLGGGSGNTIYF. The CDR3 DNA sequence: TGTGCCTCCCTTGGGGGGGGCTCTGGAAACACCATATATTTT.

The chain employs TRBV7-9 and TRBJ1-4, with D possibly being TRBD1 (6 bases). This CDR3 comprises 16 residues. Germline V gene lookup returns CDR1 SEHNR and CDR2 FQNEAQ (reference sequence). Trimming shortened V by 2 bases and J by 8 bases, and 18 bases separated the two germline ends. This CDR3 is CASSLNYGQLGEKLFF. Written as DNA, the CDR3 is TGTGCCAGCAGCTTAAACTACGGACAGTTAGGGGAAAAACTGTTTTTT.

The chain combines TRBV6-5 with TRBJ1-2, with 9 bases matching TRBD1. Germline loops: CDR1 MNHEY, CDR2 SVGAGI. Trimming cost V 4 bases and J 4 bases; bases outside gene matches: 4. CDR3 size: 14 residues. In nucleotides, the CDR3 is TGTGCCAGCAGTTTTATACAGGGGGCCTATGGCTACACCTTC. Protein sequence: CASSFIQGAYGYTF.

V and J are TRBV18 and TRBJ2-7; 13 nucleotides agree with TRBD2. Germline V gene sequence: CDR1 KGHSH, CDR2 LQKENI. This CDR3 is built from 16 residues. The V gene end was trimmed by 3 bases and the J gene end by 4 bases; junction bases not matched to a gene: 6. The CDR3 protein is CASSPGLAGLIYEQYF. The CDR3 DNA sequence: TGTGCCAGCTCACCGGGACTAGCGGGGCTCATTTACGAGCAGTACTTC.

J is TRBJ2-5 and V is TRBV5-1, with D maybe TRBD2 (5 bases). This CDR3 contains 13 residues. V lost 0 bases and J 3 bases, leaving 6 bases between the germline ends. The germline CDR1 and CDR2 sequences are SGHRS and YFSETQ. CDR3 region: CASSLGSEETQYF. In nucleotides, the CDR3 is TGCGCCAGCAGCTTGGGTAGCGAAGAGACCCAGTACTTC.

The rearrangement links TRBV29-1 to TRBJ2-5, with D perhaps matching TRBD1 (5 bases). The V and J ends lost 4 bases and 5 bases respectively, with 11 bases between them. Looked up from germline, CDR1 is SQVTM and CDR2 is ANQGSEA. The CDR3 has 12 residues. CDR3 in DNA: TGCAGCGTTGGTTGGGGCCGGGAGACCCAGTACTTC. Protein product: CSVGWGRETQYF.

This clone has just a few counts. The chain employs TRBV7-9 and TRBJ2-7; 9 nucleotides line up with TRBD1. J gave up 0 bases and V 5 bases, and 5 bases lay outside the gene matches. Germline CDR1 and CDR2: SEHNR and FQNEAQ (reference sequence). The CDR3 has 15 residues. The CDR3 DNA sequence: TGTGCCAGCAGCAACCGGGACAGGGACTCCTACGAGCAGTACTTC. It specifies CASSNRDRDSYEQYF.

This clone was picked up one time. V gene TRBV9 combines with J gene TRBJ2-7; 7 bases align to TRBD2. The CDR3 is 17 residues long. Germline CDR1 is SGDLS and CDR2 is YYNGEE. J lost 4 bases, V lost 3 bases, and 16 bases had no gene match. The CDR3 loop reads CASSGTSGAPPPYEQYF. CDR3 coding DNA: TGTGCCAGCAGCGGGACGAGCGGGGCACCCCCTCCGTACGAGCAGTACTTC.

The CDR3 DNA reads as TGTGCCAGCAGTGATGCTAGAGGGAGTGGCACAGATACGCAGTATTTT. This codes for CASSDARGSGTDTQYF. This rearrangement joins TRBV6-4 to TRBJ2-3; tentatively, D is TRBD2 (5 bases). The CDR3 runs to 16 residues. The germline gives CDR1 MRHNA, CDR2 SNTAGT. V lost 3 bases and J lost 1, with 14 bases in between.

This clone has a handful of counts. V usage is TRBV7-9 and J usage is TRBJ2-1, with a tentative D call TRBD1 (6 bases). V was clipped by 2 bases and J by 4 bases, with 9 bases between them. The V gene's germline CDR1 is SEHNR and CDR2 FQNEAQ (reference sequence). The CDR3 length is 14 residues. CDR3 bases: TGTGCCAGCAGCTTAAGTACAGGGTACAATGAGCAGTTCTTC. Protein: CASSLSTGYNEQFF.

This rearrangement joins TRBV6-2 or TRBV6-3 to TRBJ2-1; D ambiguous. Germline-derived CDR1 and CDR2 are MNHEY and SVGEGT. This CDR3 is 12 amino acids long. With 2 bases removed from V and 5 bases from J, the gap between germline ends came to 4 bases. In DNA form, the CDR3 reads TGTGCCAGCAGTTACCCAGACAATGAGCAGTTCTTC. The encoded protein is CASSYPDNEQFF.

V and J are TRBV2 and TRBJ2-7; a possible D gene is TRBD1 (6 bases). The germline gives CDR1 SNHLY, CDR2 FYNNEI. The V end was cut by 6 bases, the J end by 2 bases, with 14 bases between. This CDR3 region has 14 residues. The CDR3 protein is CASRGNRVPYEQYF. In DNA, the CDR3 is TGTGCCAGCAGGGGTAACAGGGTCCCCTACGAGCAGTACTTC.

The gene calls are TRBV7-6 and TRBJ2-3, with 9 bases fitting TRBD2. The CDR3 is made up of 15 amino acids. The germline V gene has CDR1 SGHVS and CDR2 FNYEAQ. The J segment lost 3 bases and the V segment lost 6 bases, leaving 7 bases of the junction unmatched. CDR3 residues: CASRAEAGGTDTQYF. In DNA form, the CDR3 reads TGTGCCAGCAGGGCCGAAGCGGGAGGAACAGATACGCAGTATTTT.

The chain joins TRBV2 to TRBJ1-5; 8 positions match TRBD1. Germline CDR1 is SNHLY and CDR2 is FYNNEI. With 6 bases clipped from V and 6 bases from J, the junction kept 7 bases outside the gene matches. The CDR3 consists of 14 residues. CDR3 sequence reads: CASSQRQGIQPQHF. The CDR3 coding sequence is TGTGCCAGCAGCCAGAGACAGGGGATTCAGCCCCAGCATTTT.

The chain employs TRBV5-6 and TRBJ1-6, with D perhaps matching TRBD1 (6 bases). The CDR3 is 16 residues long. In germline, CDR1 is SGHDT, CDR2 YYEEEE. V was cut by 5 bases and J by 1 base, with 13 bases left in between. CDR3 nucleotides: TGTGCCAGCAGAAAAAGGACAGAATCCTATAATTCACCCCTCCACTTT. Translation: CASRKRTESYNSPLHF.

In DNA form, the CDR3 reads TGTGCCAGCAGCGGATACGGGATCAATCAGCCCCAGCATTTT. Its protein is CASSGYGINQPQHF. J is TRBJ1-5 and V is TRBV9; no clear D gene. The CDR3 has 14 amino acids. V was cut by 3 bases and J by 3 bases, with 10 bases left in between. Per the germline V gene, CDR1 is SGDLS and CDR2 is YYNGEE.

The V gene is TRBV28, the J gene TRBJ2-2; 7 bases are a match to TRBD2. This CDR3 comprises 16 residues. V shed 5 bases, J shed 4 bases, and the junction held 10 bases outside the gene matches. The germline CDR1 and CDR2 sequences are MDHEN and SYDVKM. This CDR3 is CASSPSGKVGTGELFF. CDR3 in DNA: TGTGCCAGCAGTCCTAGCGGAAAGGTTGGCACCGGGGAGCTGTTTTTT.

V and J are TRBV7-9 and TRBJ1-4; 9 bases match TRBD1. This CDR3 region has 15 residues. The V segment lost 2 bases and the J segment 5 bases; nucleotides outside the gene matches: 3. Germline V gene data show CDR1 as SEHNR and CDR2 as FQNEAQ (reference sequence). CDR3 DNA: TGTGCCAGCAGCTTATCGACAGGGGGGAATGAAAAACTGTTTTTT. This codes for CASSLSTGGNEKLFF.

The V call is TRBV7-9, the J call TRBJ2-1, with D possibly matching TRBD2 (6 bases). CDR1 and CDR2 (germline): SEHNR, FQNEAQ (reference sequence). There are 15 residues in the CDR3. Trimming took 5 bases from V and 3 from J, leaving 14 bases between them. As DNA, the CDR3 is TGTGCCAGCAGCCTCCGGGACTCCCTCTACAATGAGCAGTTCTTC. Translated, it gives CASSLRDSLYNEQFF.

The chain couples TRBV2 to TRBJ1-4; TRBD1 aligns across 12 bases. Unmatched junction bases numbered 10, after V lost 5 bases and J lost 6 bases. Germline V gives CDR1 SNHLY, CDR2 FYNNEI. The CDR3 is 17 residues long. The CDR3 coding sequence is TGTGCCAGCAGTCAGGGACAGGGGGCGCGGGTCGATGAAAAACTGTTTTTT. Its protein is CASSQGQGARVDEKLFF.

V and J are TRBV30 and TRBJ1-6; no firm D call. The length of the CDR3 is 15 residues. Germline-derived CDR1 and CDR2 are GTSNPN and SVGIG (reference sequence). Trimming took 0 bases from V and 3 from J, leaving 9 bases between them. The CDR3 coding sequence is TGTGCCTGGAGTGTTATGGGCTTCTATAATTCACCCCTCCACTTT. As protein: CAWSVMGFYNSPLHF.

The chain uses TRBV27 and TRBJ1-2; 12 nucleotides agree with TRBD1. J lost 4 bases, V lost 5 bases, and 8 bases had no gene match. This CDR3 comprises 16 residues. Germline loops: CDR1 MNHEY, CDR2 SMNVEV (reference sequence). The CDR3 DNA reads as TGTGCCAGCAGTCCCACCGGGACAGGGGGCGTCTATGGCTACACCTTC. This translates into CASSPTGTGGVYGYTF.